One and the same sample provided the 8 T cell receptor beta chains below, sequenced in a study of blood T cell repertoires in COVID-19. The method was immunoSEQ multiplex PCR; TCRdb's version includes in-frame clones alone and lacks a portion of them. The sample includes 240,000 or so clones, roughly four fifths seen only once; the top ten take roughly 2%. The sequencing input was peripheral blood. These receptors were taken from a man under 40 who had recovered from COVID-19.

The genes are TRBV4-1 and TRBJ1-3, with D uncertain. V shed 4 bases and J shed 8 bases, with 18 bases lying between them. The length of the CDR3 is 15 residues. CDR1 is MGHRA and CDR2 is YSYEKL in the germline V gene. The CDR3 here is CASSLGIRRGDTIYF. As DNA, the CDR3 is TGCGCCAGCAGCCTTGGGATCCGACGGGGAGACACCATATATTTT.

This clone is a singleton in its sample. CDR3 amino acids: CASTPRGSPLHF. CDR3 DNA: TGTGCCAGCACCCCCCGGGGGTCACCCCTCCACTTT. This chain connects TRBV6-6 to TRBJ1-6, with D maybe TRBD1 (5 bases). Trimming stripped 7 bases from V and 10 bases from J, with 11 bases between. The germline gives CDR1 MNHNY, CDR2 SVGAGI (reference sequence). This CDR3 has 12 residues.

The chain joins TRBV20-1 to TRBJ1-1; perhaps TRBD1 as D (5 bases). Looked up from germline, CDR1 is DFQATT and CDR2 is SNEGSKA (reference sequence). The ends were cut back, 3 bases at V and 4 bases at J, with 15 bases in the middle. The CDR3 runs to 14 residues. The CDR3 spells CSASLPGRGTEAFF. CDR3 coding DNA: TGCAGTGCTAGTCTCCCGGGGCGGGGCACTGAAGCTTTCTTT.

In its sample, this clone was seen once. This sequence joins TRBV5-8 and TRBJ2-7; TRBD2 matches at 11 bases. V shed 5 bases and J 4 bases; nucleotides not matched to a gene: 2. Germline V gene data show CDR1 as SGHTS and CDR2 as YDEGEE. CDR3 length: 13 amino acids. The CDR3 DNA reads TGTGCCAGCAGACTAGCGGGGGCTTACGAGCAGTACTTC. Protein: CASRLAGAYEQYF.

This clone occurred a few times. The V gene is TRBV5-4, the J gene TRBJ1-1, with TRBD1 as a possible D gene (6 bases). Trimming took off 0 bases at V and 1 base at J, with 10 bases between the two ends. CDR3 length: 15 residues. Germline V gene sequence: CDR1 SGHNT, CDR2 YYREEE (reference sequence). The CDR3 bases are TGTGCCAGCAGCTTGGAGAGGGGGAGGAACACTGAAGCTTTCTTT. This translates into CASSLERGRNTEAFF.

The rearrangement uses TRBV19 and TRBJ1-2; D is unclear. The germline V and J ends were trimmed by 3 bases and 2 bases, with 10 bases remaining between them. The CDR3 is 14 amino acids. Germline CDR1 is LNHDA and CDR2 is SQIVND (reference sequence). The CDR3 sequence is CASSMEGSNYGYTF. The CDR3 nucleotides read TGTGCCAGTAGTATGGAGGGCAGCAACTATGGCTACACCTTC.

The rearrangement joins TRBV2 to TRBJ1-4; D may be TRBD1 (5 bases). CDR3 length: 13 residues. Germline loops: CDR1 SNHLY, CDR2 FYNNEI. V was pared by 6 bases and J by 8 bases, with 13 bases between. The CDR3 loop is CASSPGTIEKLFF. CDR3 DNA: TGTGCCAGCAGCCCAGGGACTATAGAAAAACTGTTTTTT.

V usage is TRBV4-1 and J usage is TRBJ1-5; TRBD1 is a possible D gene (6 bases). The CDR3 has 14 residues. Germline V gene data show CDR1 as MGHRA and CDR2 as YSYEKL. Between the trimmed V and J ends, which lost 1 base and 4 bases, there was a span of 8 bases. CDR3 protein: CASSQGQGNQPQHF. As DNA, the CDR3 is TGCGCCAGCAGCCAAGGGCAGGGGAATCAGCCCCAGCATTTT.